The present TCR beta chain was sequenced within a study of T cell changes during pregnancy in multiple sclerosis. The table came from immunoSEQ multiplex PCR; TCRdb's copy has only in-frame clones and leaves some out. The sample shows around 67,000 clones, 90% of them seen only once. Germline V gives CDR1 MNHEY, CDR2 SMNVEV (reference sequence). V lost 3 bases and J lost 5, with 13 bases in between. The CDR3 contains 14 residues. The TCR sequence derives from a female donor in good health, enrolled as a control in a pregnancy study. The input for sequencing was peripheral blood, taken after pregnancy. V is TRBV27 and J is TRBJ2-5; possibly TRBD2 for D (6 bases). CDR3 nucleotide sequence: TGTGCCAGCAGTTTTGTGGGACTCAGGGAGACCCAGTACTTC. Its translation: CASSFVGLRETQYF.